These T cell receptor beta chains were read from a single sample in a study of identical twins. Each CDR3 protein gets one entry after TCRdb re-called the 5' RACE reads with MiXCR. Among 470,000 or so distinct CDR3 sequences listed, approximately 24% were seen once. The data also belong to a second study, concerning T cells expressing NK-cell markers.

The specimen sequenced was CD4+ T cells sorted from blood. Receptor source: a woman in her late teens or twenties in good health. CDR3s include the opening cysteine and the closing phenylalanine or tryptophan. A D gene is named only where the DNA matches it firmly. The size of a clone is reported for some rows only, either as once, few or many, or as a class for expanded clones.

>TRBV12-3/TRBV12-4|-|TRBJ2-3|TRBD1|15
TGTGCCAGCAGTCCCGGGACAGGGAACACAGATACGCAGTATTTT
CASSPGTGNTDTQYF
>TRBV5-8|-|TRBJ2-1|-|17
TGTGCCAGCAGCTTGGGTGTGGTGGCAGGGGTTTACAATGAGCAGTTCTTC
CASSLGVVAGVYNEQFF
>TRBV12-3/TRBV12-4|few|TRBJ2-7|-|15
TGTGCCAGCAGTTTCATGGCGGGGCTTTCCTACGAGCAGTACTTC
CASSFMAGLSYEQYF
>TRBV24-1|once|TRBJ2-7|-|14
TGTGCCCCCAACCCGGGGGCGGCCTCCTACGAGCAGTACTTC
CAPNPGAASYEQYF
>TRBV7-8|-|TRBJ2-5|-|15
TGTGCCAGCAGCTTCCCCCAAGGCCTCCAAGAGACCCAGTACTTC
CASSFPQGLQETQYF
>TRBV12-3/TRBV12-4|-|TRBJ1-5|-|14
TGTGCCATCACCCTTGGGGGCCTTAGGCAGCCCCAGCATTTT
CAITLGGLRQPQHF
>TRBV29-1|-|TRBJ2-1|TRBD2|15
TGCAGCGTTATGGGTCGTAGCGGGGCATACAATGAGCAGTTCTTC
CSVMGRSGAYNEQFF
>TRBV6-1|few|TRBJ1-1|-|13
TGTGCCAGCACCTCCCTTATGAACACTGAAGCTTTCTTT
CASTSLMNTEAFF
>TRBV10-2|few|TRBJ2-1|TRBD2|16
TGCGCCAGTAACCCCCGCGGGAGAATGATCCACAATGAGCAGTTCTTC
CASNPRGRMIHNEQFF
>TRBV7-9|-|TRBJ2-1|-|15
TGTGCCAGCAGTCACCTCTTTGGCCCAAGTAATGAGCAGTTCTTC
CASSHLFGPSNEQFF
>TRBV7-9|many|TRBJ1-1|-|14
TGTGCCAGCAGCCTGTCCACGGGGGAGCTTGAAGCTTTCTTT
CASSLSTGELEAFF
>TRBV20-1|many|TRBJ1-1|-|13
TGCAGTGCTAGGGTCAATCTGAACACTGAAGCTTTCTTT
CSARVNLNTEAFF
>TRBV10-3|-|TRBJ2-3|TRBD1|14
TGTGCCATCAGTCGACAGGGGGGTCAAGATACGCAGTATTTT
CAISRQGGQDTQYF
>TRBV5-1|-|TRBJ1-6|-|14
TGCGCCAGCAGCTTGAGAGGGTCCCTTTCACCCCTCCACTTT
CASSLRGSLSPLHF
>TRBV6-4|few|TRBJ1-1|-|12
TGTGCCTGTCGGACACAGAACACTGAAGCTTTCTTT
CACRTQNTEAFF
>TRBV10-1|-|TRBJ2-1|-|15
TGCGCCAGCAGTGAGGACGGTTTCCCCCGTAGTGAGCAGTTCTTC
CASSEDGFPRSEQFF
>TRBV7-9|-|TRBJ2-3|TRBD2|16
TGTGCCAGCAGGGCTAGCGGGACTTCTAGCACAGATACGCAGTATTTT
CASRASGTSSTDTQYF
>TRBV9|few|TRBJ2-3|-|13
TGTGCCAGCAGCAGTCAGGCCTTAGATACGCAGTATTTT
CASSSQALDTQYF
>TRBV5-1|few|TRBJ2-1|-|14
TGCGCCAGCAGCTTGGTCGGGGGCCGGAGTGAGCAGTTCTTC
CASSLVGGRSEQFF
>TRBV5-5|few|TRBJ1-2|-|15
TGTGCCAGCAGCTTGGCCCGGGACCCGGACGGTGGCTACACCTTC
CASSLARDPDGGYTF
>TRBV7-2|-|TRBJ2-1|TRBD2|17
TGTGCCAGCAGCAGTCCTTCTAGCGGGCGGTTCTACAATGAGCAGTTCTTC
CASSSPSSGRFYNEQFF
>TRBV6-1|few|TRBJ1-5|-|16
TGCGCCAGTTCTAGGGGGGACGGGGCAGGGAGTCAGCCCCAGCATTTT
CASSRGDGAGSQPQHF
>TRBV7-2|few|TRBJ1-2|-|14
TGTGCCAGCAGCCGGATGGTCACAGCCTATGGCTACACCTTC
CASSRMVTAYGYTF
>TRBV5-1|few|TRBJ2-1|TRBD1|15
TGCGCCAGCAGCGTGGACAGGGGGCGGGTTAGTGAGCAGTTCTTC
CASSVDRGRVSEQFF
>TRBV11-2|-|TRBJ1-2|-|13
TGTGCCAGCACCCTAGCCCCCTTTTATGGCTACACCTTC
CASTLAPFYGYTF
>TRBV7-2|-|TRBJ2-3|-|14
TGTGCCAGCGCCCTAGGACACCTCACAGATACGCAGTATTTT
CASALGHLTDTQYF
>TRBV14|-|TRBJ2-7|TRBD2|16
TGTGCCAGCAGCCAAGAGTTCCGGGGGGATACCTACGAGCAGTACTTC
CASSQEFRGDTYEQYF
>TRBV5-8|-|TRBJ2-1|-|15
TGTGCCAGCAGCTTGCGCAGGGTTCATCGCAATGAGCAGTTCTTC
CASSLRRVHRNEQFF
>TRBV11-3|-|TRBJ1-1|-|14
TGTGCCAGCAGCCCGGCCAGCTTGAACACTGAAGCTTTCTTT
CASSPASLNTEAFF
>TRBV7-2|-|TRBJ1-5|TRBD1|16
TGTGCCAGCAGCTACCGAACAGGGGTGGGCAATCAGCCCCAGCATTTT
CASSYRTGVGNQPQHF
>TRBV2|few|TRBJ1-1|-|12
TGTGCCAGCAGTGAGTCCGAAGTTGAAGCTTTCTTT
CASSESEVEAFF
>TRBV5-6|-|TRBJ2-5|TRBD2|16
TGTGCCAGCAGCTACAGACTAGCGGGGGGTGTGGAGACCCAGTACTTC
CASSYRLAGGVETQYF
>TRBV5-4|-|TRBJ2-3|-|17
TGTGCCAGCAGCTCCATTGTCCGCCCGTCTAGCACAGATACGCAGTATTTT
CASSSIVRPSSTDTQYF
>TRBV12-3/TRBV12-4|-|TRBJ2-5|-|13
TGTGCCAGCAGTGGCCCGGGGGCAGAGACCCAGTACTTC
CASSGPGAETQYF
>TRBV5-1|-|TRBJ1-5|-|14
TGCGCCAGCAGCTCAAGCCCGGGAGGCAAACCCCAGCATTTT
CASSSSPGGKPQHF
>TRBV12-3/TRBV12-4|-|TRBJ2-3|-|15
TGTGCCAGCAGTTTTGCCGGGGGGCTTAGGGGTACGCAGTATTTT
CASSFAGGLRGTQYF
>TRBV12-3/TRBV12-4|-|TRBJ2-2|-|15
TGTGCCAGCAGTTTTGGGGGTACCCGCGCCGGGGAGCTGTTTTTT
CASSFGGTRAGELFF
>TRBV6-1|few|TRBJ2-1|-|13
TGTGCCACCAACCCTGAAACCTACAATGAGCAGTTCTTC
CATNPETYNEQFF
>TRBV5-5|few|TRBJ2-3|-|15
TGTGCCAGCAGCTTGGCCGTGGGGCACACAGATACGCAGTATTTT
CASSLAVGHTDTQYF
>TRBV25-1|-|TRBJ1-6|-|14
TGTGCCAGCAGTGAACAGGGGATCGGTTCACCCCTCCACTTT
CASSEQGIGSPLHF
>TRBV29-1|few|TRBJ2-7|-|14
TGCAGCGTTGTCAGGGACTCCTCCAGCCACGAGCAGTACTTC
CSVVRDSSSHEQYF
>TRBV2|-|TRBJ1-1|-|14
TGTGCCAGCAGTGAAGCGTCGGCGAACACTGAAGCTTTCTTT
CASSEASANTEAFF
>TRBV5-1|few|TRBJ2-7|-|15
TGCGCCAGCAGCTTGGGACAGGTCTATGTGGACGAGCAGTACTTC
CASSLGQVYVDEQYF
>TRBV6-2/TRBV6-3|few|TRBJ1-5|TRBD1|14
TGTGCCAGCAGGGACAGGGGGCGAGATCAGCCCCAGCATTTT
CASRDRGRDQPQHF
>TRBV20-1|-|TRBJ2-3|TRBD2|16
TGCAGTGCTAGAATCTTAGCGGGGTCCCACACAGATACGCAGTATTTT
CSARILAGSHTDTQYF